A single sample is the source of the 2 T cell receptor beta chains below, sequenced in a study of blood T cell repertoires in COVID-19. TCRdb's table, derived via immunoSEQ multiplex PCR, lists solely in-frame clones and lacks some. Of about 170,000 clones detected, approximately 85% appear once; the ten largest clones hold about 6.9%. Input material: peripheral blood. Every receptor here comes from a man of 80 years or more with COVID-19, enrolled during active disease.

The chain links TRBV6-5 to TRBJ2-7; 8 positions agree with TRBD2. Germline V gene lookup returns CDR1 MNHEY and CDR2 SVGAGI. The CDR3 sequence is 13 residues long. Unmatched junction bases numbered 2, after V lost 5 bases and J lost 2 bases. The CDR3 coding sequence is TGTGCCAGCAGTCGGGGGGGGGCCTACGAGCAGTACTTC. Its translation is CASSRGGAYEQYF.

The chain uses TRBV19 and TRBJ1-3; D gene uncertain. The ends were cut back, 5 bases at V and 0 bases at J, with 14 bases in the middle. The CDR3 runs to 16 residues. Per the germline V gene, CDR1 is LNHDA and CDR2 is SQIVND (reference sequence). The CDR3 nucleotides are TGTGCCAGTAGTCTTCTAGGACTGAGCTCTGGAAACACCATATATTTT. Protein product: CASSLLGLSSGNTIYF. The complete variable domain, with remaining parts taken from reference TRBV19 and TRBJ1-3, reads DGGITQSPKYLFRKEGQNVTLSCEQNLNHDAMYWYRQDPGQGLRLIYYSQIVNDFQKGDIAEGYSVSREKKESFPLTVTSAQKNPTAFYLCASSLLGLSSGNTIYFGEGSWLTVV.